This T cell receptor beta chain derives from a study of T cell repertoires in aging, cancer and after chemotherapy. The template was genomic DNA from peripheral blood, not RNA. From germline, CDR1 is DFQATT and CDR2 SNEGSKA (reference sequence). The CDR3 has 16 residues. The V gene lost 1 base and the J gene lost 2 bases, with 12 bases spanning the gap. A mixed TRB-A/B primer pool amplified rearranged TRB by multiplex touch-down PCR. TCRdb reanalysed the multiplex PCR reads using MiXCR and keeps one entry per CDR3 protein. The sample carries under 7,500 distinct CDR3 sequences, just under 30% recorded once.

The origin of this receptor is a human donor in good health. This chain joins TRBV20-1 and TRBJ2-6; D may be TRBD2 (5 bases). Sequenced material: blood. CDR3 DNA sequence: TGCAGTGCTAGAGCTCCCCCGCGGGCTGGGGCCAACGTCCTGACTTTC. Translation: CSARAPPRAGANVLTF.